Listed here is a single TCR beta chain. What it recognizes is unknown. This sample stems from a study of T cell responses to AZD1222 COVID-19 vaccine. V gave up 0 bases and J gave up 4 bases, with 9 bases separating them. The germline CDR1 and CDR2 sequences are SEHNR and FQNEAQ (reference sequence). CDR3 length equals 14 residues. The study, taken as a whole, reports: It was only after the peak T cell response that any repertoires were sampled. Two doses of AZD1222 preceded a rise in Spike-specific TCR breadth and depth. Seropositive AZD1222 recipients at baseline numbered only five to seven.

Sequenced by immunoSEQ multiplex PCR; TCRdb stores in-frame clones only, minus some. The sample carries 70,000 to 85,000 clones, roughly 82% recorded once. Source: peripheral blood, taken on day 0 of AZD1222 vaccination. The chain couples TRBV7-9 to TRBJ1-1, with D tentatively TRBD1 (6 bases). The TCR sequence derives from an adult in good health. The CDR3 here is CASSLAGGRTEAFF. The CDR3 DNA follows: TGTGCCAGCAGCTTAGCTGGGGGGCGCACTGAAGCTTTCTTT.